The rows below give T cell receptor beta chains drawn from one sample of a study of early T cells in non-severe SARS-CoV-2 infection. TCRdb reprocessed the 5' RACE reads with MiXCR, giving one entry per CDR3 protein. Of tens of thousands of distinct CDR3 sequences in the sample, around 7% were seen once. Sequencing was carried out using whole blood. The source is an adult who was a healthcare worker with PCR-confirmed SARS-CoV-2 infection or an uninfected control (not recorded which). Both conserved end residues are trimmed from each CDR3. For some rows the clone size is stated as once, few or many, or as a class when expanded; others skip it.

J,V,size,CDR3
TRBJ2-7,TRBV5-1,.,ASSPRQGPTYEQY
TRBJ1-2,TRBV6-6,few,ASSSTGSYGYT
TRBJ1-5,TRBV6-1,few,ASRRQSPGNQPQH
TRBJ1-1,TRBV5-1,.,ASSFRDTRRGGAF
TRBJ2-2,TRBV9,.,ASGRSEKNTGELF
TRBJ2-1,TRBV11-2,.,ASSYFNEQF
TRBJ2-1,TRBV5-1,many,ASSLAVSNEQF
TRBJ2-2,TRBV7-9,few,ASSLGSANTGELF
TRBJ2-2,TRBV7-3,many,ASSLNSGPNTGELF
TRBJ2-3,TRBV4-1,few,ASSQDASGSLDTQY
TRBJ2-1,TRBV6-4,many,ASSLGGDPYNEQF
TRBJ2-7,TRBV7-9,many,ASSLGTGGAYEQY
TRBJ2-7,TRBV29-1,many,SVAGQGDYEQY
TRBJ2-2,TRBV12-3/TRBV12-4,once,ASSLEGARSGELF
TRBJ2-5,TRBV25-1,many,ASIPASGSETQY
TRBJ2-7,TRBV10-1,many,ASAKIQGYEQY
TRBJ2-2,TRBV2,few,ASSDYRLAGHTGELF
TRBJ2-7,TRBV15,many,ATSREAGGGYEQY
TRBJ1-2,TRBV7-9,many,ASSSISGPYYGYT
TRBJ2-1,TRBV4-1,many,ASSQFLSGRAYEQF
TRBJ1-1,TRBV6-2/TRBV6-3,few,ASNLAGSSNTEAF
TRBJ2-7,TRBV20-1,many,SARDPDGSYEQY